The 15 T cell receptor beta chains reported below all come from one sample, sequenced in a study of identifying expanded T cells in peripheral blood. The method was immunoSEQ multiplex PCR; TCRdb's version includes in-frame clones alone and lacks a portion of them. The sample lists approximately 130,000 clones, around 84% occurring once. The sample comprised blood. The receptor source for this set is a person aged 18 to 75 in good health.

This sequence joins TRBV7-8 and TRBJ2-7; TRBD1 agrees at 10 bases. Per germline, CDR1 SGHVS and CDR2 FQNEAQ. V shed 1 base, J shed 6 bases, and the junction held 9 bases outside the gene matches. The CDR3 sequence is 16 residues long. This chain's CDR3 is CASSLEGTGVGGEQYF. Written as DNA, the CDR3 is TGTGCCAGCAGCTTAGAAGGGACAGGGGTTGGGGGCGAGCAGTACTTC.

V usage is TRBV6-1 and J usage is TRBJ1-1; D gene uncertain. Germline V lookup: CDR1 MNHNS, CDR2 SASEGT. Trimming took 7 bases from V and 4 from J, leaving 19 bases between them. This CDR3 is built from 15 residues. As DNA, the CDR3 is TGTGCCAGCATCACGTTGGCCGTGGGAGCCACTGAAGCTTTCTTT. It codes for CASITLAVGATEAFF.

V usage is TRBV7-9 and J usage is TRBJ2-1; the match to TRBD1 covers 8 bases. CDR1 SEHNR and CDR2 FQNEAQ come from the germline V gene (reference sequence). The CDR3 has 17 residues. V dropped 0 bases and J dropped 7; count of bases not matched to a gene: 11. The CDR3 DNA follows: TGTGCCAGCAGCTTAGCCCCGGGACAGGAGACTAGGAATGAGCAGTTCTTC. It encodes CASSLAPGQETRNEQFF.

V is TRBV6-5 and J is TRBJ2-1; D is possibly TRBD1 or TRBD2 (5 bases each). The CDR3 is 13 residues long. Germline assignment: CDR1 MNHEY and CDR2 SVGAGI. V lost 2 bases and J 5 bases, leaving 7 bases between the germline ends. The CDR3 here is CASSYRGDNEQFF. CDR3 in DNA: TGTGCCAGCAGTTACAGAGGGGACAATGAGCAGTTCTTC.

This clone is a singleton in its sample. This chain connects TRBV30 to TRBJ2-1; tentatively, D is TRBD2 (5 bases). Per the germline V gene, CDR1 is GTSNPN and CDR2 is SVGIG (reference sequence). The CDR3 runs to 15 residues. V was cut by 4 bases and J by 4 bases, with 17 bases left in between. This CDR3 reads CAWTPDRGQYNEQFF. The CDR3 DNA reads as TGTGCCTGGACCCCAGACCGGGGTCAATACAATGAGCAGTTCTTC. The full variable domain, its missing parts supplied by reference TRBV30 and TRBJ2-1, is SQTIHQWPATLVQPVGSPLSLECTVEGTSNPNLYWYRQAAGRGLQLLFYSVGIGQISSEVPQNLSASRPQDRQFILSSKKLLLSDSGFYLCAWTPDRGQYNEQFFGPGTRLTVL.

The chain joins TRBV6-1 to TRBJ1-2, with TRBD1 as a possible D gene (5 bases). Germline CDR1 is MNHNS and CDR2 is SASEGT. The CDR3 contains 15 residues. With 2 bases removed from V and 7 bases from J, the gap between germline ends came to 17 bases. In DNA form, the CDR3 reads TGTGCCAGCAGTGAAAGGAGGTCAGGGTTGGCTGGCTACACCTTC. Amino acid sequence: CASSERRSGLAGYTF.

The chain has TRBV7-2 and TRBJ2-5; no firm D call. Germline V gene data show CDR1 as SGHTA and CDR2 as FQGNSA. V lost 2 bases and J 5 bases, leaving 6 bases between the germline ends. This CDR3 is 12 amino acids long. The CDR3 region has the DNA TGTGCCAGCAGCTTAATAGGGGAGACCCAGTACTTC. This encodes CASSLIGETQYF.

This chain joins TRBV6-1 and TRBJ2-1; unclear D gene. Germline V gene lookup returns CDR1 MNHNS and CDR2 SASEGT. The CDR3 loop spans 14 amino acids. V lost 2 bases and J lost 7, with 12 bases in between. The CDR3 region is CASSEFWPRNEQFF. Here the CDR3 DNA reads TGTGCCAGCAGTGAATTCTGGCCGAGGAATGAGCAGTTCTTC.

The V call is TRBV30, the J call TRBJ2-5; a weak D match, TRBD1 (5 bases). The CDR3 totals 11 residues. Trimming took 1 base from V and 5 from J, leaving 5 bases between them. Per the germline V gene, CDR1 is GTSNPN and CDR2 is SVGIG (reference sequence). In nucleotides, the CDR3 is TGTGCCTGGAGTGGACAGGAGACCCAGTACTTC. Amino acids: CAWSGQETQYF.

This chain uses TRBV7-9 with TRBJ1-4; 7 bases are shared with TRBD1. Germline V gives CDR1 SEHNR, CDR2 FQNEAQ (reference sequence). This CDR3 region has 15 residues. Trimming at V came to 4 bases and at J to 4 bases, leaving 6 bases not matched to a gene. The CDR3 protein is CASSSPGQINEKLFF. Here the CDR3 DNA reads TGTGCCAGCAGCTCCCCGGGACAGATTAATGAAAAACTGTTTTTT. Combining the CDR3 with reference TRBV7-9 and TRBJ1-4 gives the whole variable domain DTGVSQNPRHKITKRGQNVTFRCDPISEHNRLYWYRQTLGQGPEFLTYFQNEAQLEKSRLLSDRFSAERPKGSFSTLEIQRTEQGDSAMYLCASSSPGQINEKLFFGSGTQLSVL.

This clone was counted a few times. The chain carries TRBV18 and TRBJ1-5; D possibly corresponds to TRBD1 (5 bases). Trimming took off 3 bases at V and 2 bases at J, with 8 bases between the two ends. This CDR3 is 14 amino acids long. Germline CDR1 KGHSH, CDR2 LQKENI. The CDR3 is CASSPRGGNQPQHF. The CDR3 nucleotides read TGTGCCAGCTCACCTCGGGGGGGCAATCAGCCCCAGCATTTT.

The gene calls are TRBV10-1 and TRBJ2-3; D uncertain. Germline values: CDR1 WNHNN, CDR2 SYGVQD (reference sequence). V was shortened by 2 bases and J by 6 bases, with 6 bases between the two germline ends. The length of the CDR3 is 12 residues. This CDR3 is CASSETRDTQYF. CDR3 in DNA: TGCGCCAGCAGTGAGACAAGGGATACGCAGTATTTT.

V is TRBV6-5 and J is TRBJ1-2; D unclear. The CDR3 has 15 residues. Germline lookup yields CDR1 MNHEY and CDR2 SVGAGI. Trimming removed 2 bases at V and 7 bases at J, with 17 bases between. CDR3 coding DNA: TGTGCCAGCAGTTACAGCGTCCATGGACCCGCTGGCTACACCTTC. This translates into CASSYSVHGPAGYTF.

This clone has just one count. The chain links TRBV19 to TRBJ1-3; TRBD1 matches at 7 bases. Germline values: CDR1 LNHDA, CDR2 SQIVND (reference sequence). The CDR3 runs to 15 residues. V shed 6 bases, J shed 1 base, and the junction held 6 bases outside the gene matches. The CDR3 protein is CASRNTGVSGNTIYF. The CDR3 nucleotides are TGTGCCAGTAGAAATACAGGGGTTTCTGGAAACACCATATATTTT.

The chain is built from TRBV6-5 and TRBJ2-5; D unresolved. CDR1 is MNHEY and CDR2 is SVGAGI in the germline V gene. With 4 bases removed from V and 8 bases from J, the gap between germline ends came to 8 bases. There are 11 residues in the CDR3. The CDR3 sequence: CASSWTGTQYF. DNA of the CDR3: TGTGCCAGCAGTTGGACGGGCACCCAGTACTTC.